The 4 T cell receptor beta chains below all came from one sample that was sequenced in a study of T cell clones after liver transplantation. Clones were sequenced by immunoSEQ multiplex PCR, and TCRdb holds only the in-frame ones, with some missing. Here the sample spans roughly 120,000 clones, 90% being singletons. This sample comprised CD4+ T cells from blood, obtained 12 months after liver transplant. These receptors all come from a human patient who received a liver transplant. Some T cells may arise from the graft donor.

The CDR3: CASSLRGWNEQFF. In DNA, the CDR3 is TGTGCCAGCAGCTTACGGGGGTGGAATGAGCAGTTCTTC. The chain has TRBV11-2 and TRBJ2-1; TRBD2 might be the D (6 bases). Germline assignment: CDR1 SGHAT and CDR2 FQNNGV. This CDR3 has 13 residues. Trimming pared 2 bases from V and 7 bases from J, leaving 9 bases between.

V gene TRBV29-1 combines with J gene TRBJ1-4; D perhaps matches TRBD1 (5 bases). CDR1 is SQVTM, CDR2 ANQGSEA, per germline. The CDR3 extends over 12 amino acids. Deletions cut 4 bases from V and 7 bases from J, with 10 bases between. CDR3 bases: TGCAGCGTTGGGGGGGGAGGTGAAAAACTGTTTTTT. Translated: CSVGGGGEKLFF.

The chain links TRBV5-1 to TRBJ1-4; D remains unclear. The CDR3 totals 14 residues. Germline loops: CDR1 SGHRS, CDR2 YFSETQ. Between the trimmed V and J ends, which lost 0 bases and 5 bases, there was a span of 8 bases. For the CDR3, the DNA is TGCGCCAGCAGCTTGGATGGGGTGAATGAAAAACTGTTTTTT. Protein product: CASSLDGVNEKLFF.

The chain combines TRBV2 with TRBJ2-1, with TRBD1 matching 11 bases. The CDR3 extends over 13 amino acids. The germline gives CDR1 SNHLY, CDR2 FYNNEI. After removal of 7 bases from V and 9 bases from J, the junction contained 5 bases not matched to a gene. CDR3 in amino acids: CASTRTGGVEQFF. For the CDR3, the DNA is TGTGCCAGCACAAGGACAGGGGGCGTTGAGCAGTTCTTC. Together with reference TRBV2 and TRBJ2-1, the CDR3 gives the full variable domain: EPEVTQTPSHQVTQMGQEVILRCVPISNHLYFYWYRQILGQKVEFLVSFYNNEISEKSEIFDDQFSVERPDGSNFTLKIRSTKLEDSAMYFCASTRTGGVEQFFGPGTRLTVL.